This T cell receptor beta chain was observed in a study of T cells in Graves' hyperthyroidism and ophthalmopathy. Broader study findings: Before onset, ophthalmopathy was predicted by the model a median around 6.5 months earlier. Most thyroid clonotypes that were expanded above 0.001 also turned up in blood.

Amplification yielded TCR beta CDR3 regions, with RNA transcripts as the source. The HTBI primer set was used in a first-round RT-PCR of the TCR CDR3. Using its own MiXCR run on the multiplex PCR reads, TCRdb lists one record per CDR3 protein. The sample yields about 570,000 distinct CDR3 sequences, about 43% seen once. V was cut by 4 bases and J by 2 bases, with 16 bases left in between. Germline loops: CDR1 KGHDR, CDR2 SFDVKD. The CDR3 extends over 16 amino acids. Ten or more counts support this clonotype. Its matching antigen is unknown. The J gene is TRBJ1-2, the V gene TRBV24-1; D gene uncertain. This receptor was obtained from an adult woman with Graves' disease, either hyperthyroidism or ophthalmopathy (not recorded which). The sample was peripheral blood or thyroid tissue (not recorded which). The CDR3 reads CATSDAIGSENYGYTF. The CDR3 coding sequence is TGTGCCACCAGTGACGCAATAGGGTCAGAGAACTATGGCTACACCTTC.